This record covers a single T cell receptor beta chain. The antigen remains unidentified. This specimen belongs to a study of graft-versus-host responses after intestinal transplantation. Study background: Every recipient had anti-thymocyte globulin induction and 3 to 4 years of tacrolimus plus steroids.

Study results and caveats: Circulating GvH clones peaking coincided with falling HvG clones soon after transplant.

CDR1 is SGHRS, CDR2 YFSETQ, per germline. The junction had 8 bases not matched to a gene; V was cut back by 7 bases and J by 2 bases. The CDR3 spans 15 residues. The data were produced by immunoSEQ multiplex PCR, yet TCRdb's version contains in-frame clones alone and is incomplete. The sample carries about 97,000 clones, roughly 90% recorded once. This TCR derives from a human patient who received an intestinal transplant, so some T cells may come from the graft donor. This sample comprised PBMCs, obtained about 450 days after intestinal transplant. The V and J genes are TRBV5-1 and TRBJ1-1, with TRBD1 matching over 10 bases. The CDR3 loop reads CASQGTGDFNTEAFF. DNA of the CDR3: TGCGCCAGCCAAGGGACAGGGGATTTTAACACTGAAGCTTTCTTT.